This is a list of T cell receptor beta chains from one sample in a study of cytomegalovirus exposure and HLA in healthy donors. Sequencing was performed with immunoSEQ multiplex PCR; in TCRdb, only in-frame clones are kept and a portion is missing. The table records 68,000 or so clones, around four fifths of them present only once. The sequenced sample consisted of PBMCs. All receptors derive from a woman in her twenties or thirties in good health and CMV-seronegative. Both conserved end residues are part of each CDR3. The order of the fields is D gene, clone size, V gene, J gene, CDR3 protein, CDR3 DNA. D genes are given only for firm matches. Clone sizes are given selectively: once, few, many, or a class where the clone is expanded.

TRBD2	NA	TRBV29-1	TRBJ2-1	CSSSLAGLNEQFF	TGCAGCTCGAGTCTAGCGGGATTGAATGAGCAGTTCTTC
NA	NA	TRBV19	TRBJ1-5	CASTAGNNQPQHF	TGTGCCAGTACAGCAGGCAACAATCAGCCCCAGCATTTT
TRBD2	NA	TRBV6-4	TRBJ2-1	CASSDGAGGYNEQFF	TGTGCCAGCAGTGATGGAGCGGGGGGCTACAATGAGCAGTTCTTC
NA	once	TRBV7-9	TRBJ2-7	CASSPSEVAYEQYF	TGTGCCAGCAGCCCTTCGGAGGTGGCTTACGAGCAGTACTTC
NA	few	TRBV2	TRBJ2-3	CASMTGVSTDTQYF	TGTGCCAGCATGACGGGGGTGAGCACAGATACGCAGTATTTT
TRBD1	few	TRBV6-1	TRBJ1-2	CASIWDRGNGYTF	TGTGCCAGCATCTGGGACAGGGGGAATGGCTACACCTTC
TRBD2	NA	TRBV30	TRBJ2-2	CAWSTGGGTGELFF	TGTGCCTGGAGCACCGGGGGGGGTACCGGGGAGCTGTTTTTT
NA	NA	TRBV6-5	TRBJ1-1	CASSWTGVSNTEAFF	TGTGCCAGCAGTTGGACGGGGGTCTCGAACACTGAAGCTTTCTTT
TRBD2	NA	TRBV4-1	TRBJ2-3	CASSHAGASGATDTQYF	TGCGCCAGCAGCCATGCCGGGGCTAGCGGGGCCACAGATACGCAGTATTTT
TRBD1	NA	TRBV6-5	TRBJ1-5	CASSQRTGSYQPQHF	TGTGCCAGCAGTCAGCGGACAGGGTCCTATCAGCCCCAGCATTTT
NA	NA	TRBV27	TRBJ2-1	CASSYSGNEQFF	TGTGCCAGCAGTTACTCGGGCAATGAGCAGTTCTTC
TRBD1	NA	TRBV6-1	TRBJ2-2	CASTGTGEWGGELFF	TGTGCCAGCACCGGGACAGGGGAATGGGGCGGGGAGCTGTTTTTT
NA	NA	TRBV4-2	TRBJ2-3	CASSQVGRVWGTDTQYF	TGTGCCAGCAGCCAAGTGGGCAGGGTTTGGGGCACAGATACGCAGTATTTT
NA	once	TRBV29-1	TRBJ1-3	CSVLTGGNTIYF	TGCAGCGTTTTGACAGGAGGAAACACCATATATTTT
NA	NA	TRBV29-1	TRBJ1-3	CSVPSSGNTIYF	TGCAGCGTTCCCAGCTCTGGAAACACCATATATTTT
NA	NA	TRBV2	TRBJ1-1	CASSLEGRTRNTEAFF	TGTGCCAGCAGTTTGGAGGGTCGGACGCGAAACACTGAAGCTTTCTTT
NA	NA	TRBV21-1	TRBJ2-5	CASSKVLREETQYF	TGTGCCAGCAGCAAAGTGCTCCGGGAGGAGACCCAGTACTTC
NA	NA	TRBV7-7	TRBJ2-1	CASSLAGGPEQFF	TGTGCCAGCAGCTTAGCGGGGGGGCCTGAGCAGTTCTTC
NA	once	TRBV30	TRBJ1-3	CAWTRGSGNTIYF	TGTGCCTGGACACGAGGCAGTGGAAACACCATATATTTT
NA	NA	TRBV6-5	TRBJ1-1	CASSRNTEAFF	TGTGCCAGCAGCCGTAACACTGAAGCTTTCTTT
NA	NA	TRBV5-4	TRBJ1-1	CASSQDPGNTEAFF	TGTGCCAGCAGCCAAGACCCAGGGAACACTGAAGCTTTCTTT
NA	once	TRBV18	TRBJ1-4	CASSPGTTEEKLFF	TGTGCCAGCTCACCAGGAACGACAGAGGAAAAACTGTTTTTT
NA	NA	TRBV5-4	TRBJ1-2	CASSPGGGVGYTF	TGTGCCAGCAGCCCTGGAGGGGGGGTAGGCTACACCTTC
NA	NA	TRBV29-1	TRBJ1-1	CSVFRNTEAFF	TGCAGCGTTTTTAGGAACACTGAAGCTTTCTTT
TRBD1	NA	TRBV30	TRBJ1-5	CAWSTGDPPQHF	TGTGCCTGGAGTACAGGGGATCCACCCCAGCATTTT
NA	once	TRBV5-1	TRBJ2-7	CASSLWGRGSEQYF	TGCGCCAGCAGCTTGTGGGGGCGCGGAAGCGAGCAGTACTTC
NA	NA	TRBV30	TRBJ1-5	CAWSVLGGSNQPQHF	TGTGCCTGGAGTGTACTCGGCGGAAGCAATCAGCCCCAGCATTTT
TRBD1	NA	TRBV7-2	TRBJ1-5	CASSPDRDQPQHF	TGTGCCAGCAGCCCCGACAGGGATCAGCCCCAGCATTTT
NA	NA	TRBV4-1	TRBJ1-6	CASSQDWGIGSPLHF	TGCGCCAGCAGCCAAGATTGGGGCATTGGGTCACCCCTCCACTTT
TRBD1	NA	TRBV30	TRBJ1-5	CAFADRGVQPQHF	TGTGCCTTCGCGGACAGGGGGGTTCAGCCCCAGCATTTT
NA	NA	TRBV6-6	TRBJ2-2	CASSWRFANTGELFF	TGTGCCAGCAGTTGGCGGTTCGCGAACACCGGGGAGCTGTTTTTT
NA	few	TRBV29-1	TRBJ1-1	CSVVQGSNTEAFF	TGCAGCGTTGTTCAGGGCTCCAACACTGAAGCTTTCTTT
NA	once	TRBV4-1	TRBJ1-2	CASSQSFQGVIGDLGGYTF	TGCGCCAGCAGCCAATCCTTCCAGGGCGTAATTGGGGATTTGGGAGGCTACACCTTC
TRBD1	NA	TRBV7-8	TRBJ1-5	CASSATGGKQPQHF	TGTGCCAGCAGCGCGACAGGGGGGAAGCAGCCCCAGCATTTT
NA	NA	TRBV4-1	TRBJ1-1	CASSQHTANEAFF	TGCGCCAGCAGCCAACATACAGCAAACGAAGCTTTCTTT
NA	NA	TRBV6-5	TRBJ1-4	CASSFEGGVGEKLFF	TGTGCCAGCAGTTTCGAGGGCGGAGTAGGTGAAAAACTGTTTTTT
TRBD2	NA	TRBV12-5	TRBJ2-3	CASGLVPSGRVADTQYF	TGTGCTAGTGGTTTGGTACCCAGCGGGAGGGTCGCAGATACGCAGTATTTT
TRBD1	NA	TRBV30	TRBJ1-2	CAQDRRARGYTF	TGTGCCCAGGACAGGCGGGCGCGCGGCTACACCTTC
NA	NA	TRBV5-1	TRBJ2-1	CASSFKPSSYNEQFF	TGCGCCAGCAGCTTCAAACCGAGCTCCTACAATGAGCAGTTCTTC
TRBD1	NA	TRBV19	TRBJ1-1	CASSRQGVSTEAFF	TGTGCCAGTAGTAGACAGGGCGTGAGCACTGAAGCTTTCTTT
TRBD2	NA	TRBV30	TRBJ2-3	CAGGLAGTDTQYF	TGTGCCGGGGGACTAGCGGGCACAGATACGCAGTATTTT
TRBD2	NA	TRBV7-9	TRBJ2-7	CASSKRSGDSYEQYF	TGTGCCAGCAGCAAACGGAGCGGGGACTCCTACGAGCAGTACTTC
TRBD1	NA	TRBV30	TRBJ1-1	CAWSGQGLVGTEAFF	TGTGCCTGGAGCGGACAGGGGCTGGTCGGCACTGAAGCTTTCTTT
NA	NA	TRBV7-2	TRBJ2-5	CASSLSGTQETQYF	TGTGCCAGCAGCTTATCTGGGACTCAAGAGACCCAGTACTTC
TRBD1	NA	TRBV14	TRBJ1-4	CASSHATGAPNEKLFF	TGTGCCAGCAGCCATGCCACAGGGGCCCCGAATGAAAAACTGTTTTTT
NA	NA	TRBV4-2	TRBJ1-1	CASSQGIQGRTEAFF	TGTGCCAGCAGCCAAGGCATTCAGGGAAGGACTGAAGCTTTCTTT
NA	few	TRBV5-1	TRBJ1-1	CASSEGNEAFF	TGCGCCAGCTCGGAGGGAAATGAAGCTTTCTTT
NA	NA	TRBV7-9	TRBJ1-2	CASSLEPGGAANYGYTF	TGTGCCAGCAGCTTAGAGCCCGGAGGGGCCGCTAACTATGGCTACACCTTC
TRBD1	NA	TRBV29-1	TRBJ1-5	CSVRTDRGAQHF	TGCAGCGTGCGAACGGACAGGGGGGCCCAGCATTTT
TRBD1	NA	TRBV30	TRBJ1-6	CAWRQQGAGYNSPLHF	TGTGCCTGGAGGCAACAGGGGGCTGGCTATAATTCACCCCTCCACTTT
NA	NA	TRBV6-1	TRBJ2-7	CAGGPYYEQYF	TGTGCCGGAGGGCCTTACTACGAGCAGTACTTC
NA	NA	TRBV4-1	TRBJ2-7	CATRETGSSYEQYF	TGCGCCACCCGAGAGACAGGTAGCTCCTACGAGCAGTACTTC
TRBD1	NA	TRBV19	TRBJ1-1	CASSPRGQSREAFF	TGTGCCAGTAGTCCTAGGGGACAGTCTAGGGAAGCTTTCTTT
NA	NA	TRBV30	TRBJ1-3	CAWRTTGSGNTIYF	TGTGCCTGGAGAACTACAGGGTCAGGAAACACCATATATTTT
NA	few	TRBV7-8	TRBJ1-2	CASSLGQAYNYGYTF	TGTGCCAGCAGCCTTGGACAAGCGTATAACTATGGCTACACCTTC